The clone carrying this T cell receptor (beta chain) came up a few times. Its antigen is undetermined. The V end was cut by 2 bases, the J end by 7 bases, with 14 bases between. CDR3 size: 13 residues. Germline assignment: CDR1 DFQATT and CDR2 SNEGSKA (reference sequence). This specimen comes from a study of vaccination and CD4 T cells after COVID-19. Once obtained from cultured CD4+ T cells, the DNA was sequenced using the Oncomine TCR Beta short-read assay. It was cultured CD4+ T cells from which genomic DNA was extracted. TCRdb redid the calling of the PCR reads with MiXCR, one entry per CDR3 protein. This table has roughly 20,000 distinct CDR3 sequences, approximately 40% appearing once. Treatment in this sample: roughly nine-day PBMC culture with coronavirus spike peptide pools or control peptides (ViraFEST assay). Following expansion of antigen-specific T cells with peptide pools, ViraFEST then sequenced TCRs.

This clonotype originated in a human donor who had recovered from COVID-19. The sample consisted of CD4+ T cells from blood, cultured in vitro, taken after SARS-CoV-2 vaccination. J is TRBJ2-5 and V is TRBV20-1; D possibly uses TRBD1 or TRBD2 (5 bases each). The CDR3 DNA follows: TGCAGTGCTAGAACGACGGGGCAATGGACCCAGTACTTC. Its protein product is CSARTTGQWTQYF.